Below, 5 T cell receptor beta chains from the same sample are listed, as sequenced in a study of T cell responses to AZD1222 COVID-19 vaccine. Sequencing used immunoSEQ multiplex PCR; TCRdb keeps in-frame clones, though not all of them. The sample consists of over 45,000 clones, more than 75% of them appearing once. This specimen was peripheral blood, taken on day 0 of AZD1222 vaccination. The receptors stem from an adult in good health.

Of note for this clone: This same CDR3 is encoded by further DNA sequences in the sample. V gene TRBV9 combines with J gene TRBJ1-2; 7 nucleotides agree with TRBD1. This CDR3 comprises 15 residues. Germline V gene sequence: CDR1 SGDLS, CDR2 YYNGEE. Losses at the gene ends were 0 bases for V and 4 bases for J; bases not matched to a gene: 6. DNA for the CDR3: TGTGCCAGCAGCGTAGATTCTGCAGGGGGCTATGGCTACACCTTC. Translating gives CASSVDSAGGYGYTF.

V is TRBV19 and J is TRBJ2-5; D possibly corresponds to TRBD2 (5 bases). The germline gives CDR1 LNHDA, CDR2 SQIVND (reference sequence). CDR3 length equals 13 residues. V lost 1 base to trimming and J lost 7 bases, with 10 bases between them. In DNA, the CDR3 is TGTGCCAGTAGTATAGTACCAGAGGGGACCCAGTACTTC. Residues: CASSIVPEGTQYF.

The CDR3 DNA reads as TGTGCCAGCAGCTCGAATAATTCACCCCTCCACTTT. Translated, it gives CASSSNNSPLHF. V is TRBV7-8 and J is TRBJ1-6; D not certain. Trimming pared 4 bases from V and 5 bases from J, leaving 3 bases between. The CDR3 has 12 amino acids. The germline CDR1 and CDR2 sequences are SGHVS and FQNEAQ.

The V call is TRBV30, the J call TRBJ2-7; TRBD2 is a possible D gene (5 bases). The CDR3 length is 12 residues. Germline V gives CDR1 GTSNPN, CDR2 SVGIG (reference sequence). V was trimmed by 6 bases and J by 7 bases, leaving 16 bases between them. CDR3 sequence (DNA): TGTGCCTGCCTAGGGAGTTTTCGGGAGCAGTACTTC. Protein: CACLGSFREQYF.

The chain is built from TRBV29-1 and TRBJ2-5, with unresolved D. The CDR3 spans 14 residues. Per the germline V gene, CDR1 is SQVTM and CDR2 is ANQGSEA. The germline V and J ends were trimmed by 3 bases and 4 bases, with 15 bases remaining between them. The CDR3 nucleotides read TGCAGCGTTGATTCCCGCCGTGATGGAGAGACCCAGTACTTC. Protein product: CSVDSRRDGETQYF.